These 13 T cell receptor beta chains came from one sample sequenced in a study of T-cell memory formation after mild COVID-19. MiXCR was run by TCRdb on the 5' RACE reads, yielding one entry per CDR3 protein. The data show roughly 200,000 distinct CDR3 sequences, around 15% seen once. Sequencing was done on a sample of PBMCs or a T cell subset sorted from them (not recorded which). The source of these receptors is an adult woman who had mild COVID-19 (a few samples of this study predate the infection). Cell type and time point are not known.

The rearrangement uses TRBV7-9 and TRBJ1-1, with no clear D. This CDR3 spans 13 amino acids. The V gene's germline CDR1 is SEHNR and CDR2 FQNEAQ (reference sequence). The V gene lost 7 bases and the J gene lost 5 bases, with 14 bases spanning the gap. The CDR3: CASTLSTRTEAFF. CDR3 coding DNA: TGTGCCAGCACCCTTTCGACTCGGACTGAAGCTTTCTTT.

This rearrangement joins TRBV20-1 to TRBJ1-1, with 9 bases matching TRBD1. CDR3 length equals 13 residues. The V gene's germline CDR1 is DFQATT and CDR2 SNEGSKA (reference sequence). Here the CDR3 reads CSPGQGMNTEAFF. CDR3 DNA sequence: TGCAGCCCGGGACAGGGAATGAACACTGAAGCTTTCTTT.

This clonotype was seen a few times. This chain links TRBV12-3 or TRBV12-4 with TRBJ2-5; possibly TRBD1 for D (5 bases). This CDR3 is built from 13 residues. V lost 5 bases to trimming and J lost 7 bases, with 14 bases between them. CDR3 in amino acids: CASSNEYQGTQYF. Written as DNA, the CDR3 is TGTGCCAGCAGTAACGAATATCAGGGGACCCAGTACTTC.

The chain joins TRBV18 to TRBJ1-1; D possibly corresponds to TRBD1 (5 bases). Between the trimmed V and J ends, which lost 4 bases and 3 bases, there was a span of 15 bases. Germline CDR1 KGHSH, CDR2 LQKENI. The CDR3 contains 15 residues. The CDR3 protein is CASSLRGSRDTEAFF. CDR3 in DNA: TGTGCCAGCTCACTTCGGGGCAGCCGGGACACTGAAGCTTTCTTT. The variable domain in full, completed from reference TRBV18 and TRBJ1-1, reads NAGVMQNPRHLVRRRGQEARLRCSPMKGHSHVYWYRQLPEEGLKFMVYLQKENIIDESGMPKERFSAEFPKEGPSILRIQQVVRGDSAAYFCASSLRGSRDTEAFFGQGTRLTVV.

This clonotype appeared a few times. The V call is TRBV12-3 or TRBV12-4, the J call TRBJ2-7, with D possibly matching TRBD2 (6 bases). V lost 8 bases to trimming and J lost 2 bases, with 10 bases between them. The CDR3 loop spans 12 amino acids. This CDR3 reads CASAGGAYEQYF. In DNA, the CDR3 is TGTGCCAGCGCCGGCGGGGCCTACGAGCAGTACTTC.

V and J are TRBV5-1 and TRBJ1-1; 9 nucleotides match TRBD1. The junction had 4 bases not matched to a gene; V was cut back by 4 bases and J by 3 bases. The germline V gene encodes CDR1 SGHRS and CDR2 YFSETQ. The CDR3 spans 14 residues. CDR3 bases: TGCGCCAGCAGCCTGAGGACAGGGGACACTGAAGCTTTCTTT. Amino acids: CASSLRTGDTEAFF.

The rearrangement uses TRBV6-5 and TRBJ1-6, with D possibly matching TRBD1 (6 bases). CDR1 is MNHEY, CDR2 SVGAGI, per germline. The V and J ends lost 8 bases and 8 bases respectively, with 19 bases between them. This CDR3 has 15 residues. In DNA form, the CDR3 reads TGTGCCAGCTCTGGACAGCCGGATGGTGATTCACCCCTCCACTTT. It translates to CASSGQPDGDSPLHF.

The J gene is TRBJ1-2, the V gene TRBV6-6, with TRBD1 matching 9 bases. The CDR3 contains 14 residues. Trimming at V came to 4 bases and at J to 6 bases, leaving 6 bases not matched to a gene. CDR1 MNHNY and CDR2 SVGAGI come from the germline V gene (reference sequence). Written as DNA, the CDR3 is TGTGCCAGCAGTTCCGGACAGGGGATGGATGGCTACACCTTC. It translates to CASSSGQGMDGYTF.

The table lists this clonotype with a few counts. This chain connects TRBV4-2 to TRBJ2-7, with 8 bases identical to TRBD1. CDR1 is LGHNA, CDR2 YNFKEQ, per germline. The V and J ends lost 5 bases and 4 bases, in that order; junction bases with no gene match: 4. This CDR3 region has 13 residues. The CDR3 DNA reads as TGTGCCAGCAGCGGACAGGGTACTTACGAGCAGTACTTC. It yields the protein CASSGQGTYEQYF.

This clonotype was observed a handful of times. The V and J genes are TRBV20-1 and TRBJ2-5; D not resolved. Trimming removed 3 bases at V and 6 bases at J, with 14 bases between. This CDR3 has 13 amino acids. Germline CDR1 DFQATT, CDR2 SNEGSKA (reference sequence). The CDR3 region is CSASPVTGKTQYF. CDR3 in DNA: TGCAGTGCTAGCCCCGTCACTGGAAAGACCCAGTACTTC.

The chain is built from TRBV5-1 and TRBJ2-7, with 12 nucleotides matching TRBD2. The CDR3 runs 14 residues. Germline V gene sequence: CDR1 SGHRS, CDR2 YFSETQ. V gave up 5 bases and J gave up 7 bases; unmatched junction bases: 7. This CDR3 is CASRRLAGVGEQYF. For the CDR3, the DNA is TGCGCCAGCAGGCGACTAGCGGGGGTTGGTGAGCAGTACTTC.

The DNA for the CDR3 is TGTGCCAGCAGTAAGGACACCCAAGAGACCCAGTACTTC. It translates to CASSKDTQETQYF. The chain couples TRBV6-2 or TRBV6-3 to TRBJ2-5, with a weak D call TRBD1 (5 bases). This CDR3 contains 13 residues. Deletions cut 5 bases from V and 1 base from J, with 8 bases between. Germline CDR1 reads MNHEY; CDR2 reads SVGEGT.

V and J are TRBV6-2 or TRBV6-3 and TRBJ2-7; 10 nucleotides agree with TRBD2. The CDR3 runs 16 residues. Trimming at V came to 6 bases and at J to 2 bases, leaving 10 bases not matched to a gene. Germline V gives CDR1 MNHEY, CDR2 SVGEGT. This CDR3 reads CASRRIGTSETYEQYF. For the CDR3, the DNA is TGTGCCAGCAGACGGATTGGGACTAGCGAGACCTACGAGCAGTACTTC.